The clone carrying this T cell receptor beta chain was recorded many times. One entry per CDR3 protein results from TCRdb running MiXCR on the 5' RACE reads. The table shows fewer than 90,000 distinct CDR3 sequences, with 4% to 6% occurring only once. CDR3 size: 20 residues. V lost 7 bases and J 4 bases, leaving 34 bases between the germline ends. Per the germline V gene, CDR1 is MNHEY and CDR2 is SMNVEV (reference sequence). This sample is drawn from a study of neurological immune-mediated disorders. The J gene is TRBJ1-1, the V gene TRBV27; D might be TRBD1 (5 bases). The sample was PBMCs. This sequence originates from a young man with multiple sclerosis. CDR3 amino acids: CASIPYREWGNLGSITEAFF. The CDR3 nucleotides are TGTGCCAGCATCCCTTATCGGGAATGGGGCAATCTGGGCAGTATCACTGAAGCTTTCTTT.